One sample yielded the 6 T cell receptor beta chains listed below, sequenced in a study of CXCR3-negative and CXCR3-positive naive CD8 T cells. Carrying UMI labels, the TRB cDNA libraries were prepared through 5' RACE. TCRdb re-analyzed the 5' RACE reads; it lists each CDR3 protein once, without DNA. The table lists tens of thousands of distinct CDR3 sequences, with 1.6% in the top ten. The sample consisted of naive CXCR3- CD8+ T cells from blood. Subset of the sample: CD45RO-CCR7+CD27+CD95- naive CD8+ T cells lacking CXCR3 (TNR3-). These receptors were collected from a human donor in good health. Some clones in this sample may be carry-over from other donors' samples.

The chain employs TRBV28 and TRBJ2-7; TCRdb lists TRBD1, though no DNA is available to test this call. Per germline, CDR1 MDHEN and CDR2 SYDVKM. This CDR3 is 12 amino acids long. The CDR3 sequence is CASSLGGPEQYF. The complete variable domain, with remaining parts taken from reference TRBV28 and TRBJ2-7, reads DVKVTQSSRYLVKRTGEKVFLECVQDMDHENMFWYRQDPGLGLRLIYFSYDVKMKEKGDIPEGYSVSREKKERFSLILESASTNQTSMYLCASSLGGPEQYFGPGTRLTVT.

V and J are TRBV5-1 and TRBJ1-1. The V gene's germline CDR1 is SGHRS and CDR2 YFSETQ. The CDR3 consists of 11 residues. CDR3 in amino acids: CASSTGTEAFF.

The J gene is TRBJ1-1, the V gene TRBV29-1. The germline gives CDR1 SQVTM, CDR2 ANQGSEA. This CDR3 comprises 11 residues. The CDR3 here is CSAEMDTEAFF.

This chain links TRBV29-1 with TRBJ2-6; no DNA is available, so the TRBD1 call from TCRdb remains unchecked. The germline CDR1 and CDR2 sequences are SQVTM and ANQGSEA. The CDR3 loop spans 16 amino acids. CDR3 region: CSVRDDVGAGANVLTF.

J is TRBJ1-2 and V is TRBV29-1. Looked up from germline, CDR1 is SQVTM and CDR2 is ANQGSEA. The CDR3 is 13 amino acids. CDR3: CSVVTVANYGYTF.

The rearrangement uses TRBV5-5 and TRBJ1-2. The germline V gene encodes CDR1 SGHKS and CDR2 YYEKEE (reference sequence). The CDR3 is 13 amino acids. The chain's CDR3 is CASTTRINYGYTF.